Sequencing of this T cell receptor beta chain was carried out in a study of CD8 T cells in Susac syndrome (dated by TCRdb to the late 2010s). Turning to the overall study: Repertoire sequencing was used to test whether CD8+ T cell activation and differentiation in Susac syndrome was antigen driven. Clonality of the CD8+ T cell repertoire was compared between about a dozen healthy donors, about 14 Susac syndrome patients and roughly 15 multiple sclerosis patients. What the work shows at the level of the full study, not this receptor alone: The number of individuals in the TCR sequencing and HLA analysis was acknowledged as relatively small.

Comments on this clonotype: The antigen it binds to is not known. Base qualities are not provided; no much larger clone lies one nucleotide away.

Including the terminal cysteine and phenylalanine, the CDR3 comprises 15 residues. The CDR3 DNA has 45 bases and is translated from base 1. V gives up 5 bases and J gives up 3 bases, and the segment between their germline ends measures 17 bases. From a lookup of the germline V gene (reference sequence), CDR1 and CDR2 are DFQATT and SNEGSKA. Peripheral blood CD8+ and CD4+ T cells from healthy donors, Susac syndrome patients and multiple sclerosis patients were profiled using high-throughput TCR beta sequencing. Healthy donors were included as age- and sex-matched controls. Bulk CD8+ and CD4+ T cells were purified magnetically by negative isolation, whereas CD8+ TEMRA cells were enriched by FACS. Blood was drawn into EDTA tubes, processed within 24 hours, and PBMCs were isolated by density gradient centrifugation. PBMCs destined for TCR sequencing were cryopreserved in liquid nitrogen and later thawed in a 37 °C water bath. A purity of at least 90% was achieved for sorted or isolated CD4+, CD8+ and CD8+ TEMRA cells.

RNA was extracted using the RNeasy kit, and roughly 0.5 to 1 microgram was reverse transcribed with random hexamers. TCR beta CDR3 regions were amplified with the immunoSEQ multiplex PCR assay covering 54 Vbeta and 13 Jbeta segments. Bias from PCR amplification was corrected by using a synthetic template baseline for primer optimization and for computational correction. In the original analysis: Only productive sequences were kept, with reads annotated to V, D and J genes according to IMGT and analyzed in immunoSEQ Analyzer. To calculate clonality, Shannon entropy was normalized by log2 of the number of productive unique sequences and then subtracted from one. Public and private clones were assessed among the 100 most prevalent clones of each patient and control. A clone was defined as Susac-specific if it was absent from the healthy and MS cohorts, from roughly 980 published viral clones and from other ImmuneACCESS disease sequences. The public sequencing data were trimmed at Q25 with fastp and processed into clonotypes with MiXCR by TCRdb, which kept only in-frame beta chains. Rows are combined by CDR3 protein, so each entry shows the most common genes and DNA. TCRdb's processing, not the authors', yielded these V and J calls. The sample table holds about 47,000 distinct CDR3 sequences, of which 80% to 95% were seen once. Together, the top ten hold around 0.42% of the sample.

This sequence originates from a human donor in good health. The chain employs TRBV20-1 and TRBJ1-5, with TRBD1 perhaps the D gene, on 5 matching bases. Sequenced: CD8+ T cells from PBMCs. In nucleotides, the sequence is TGCAGTGCTCTCCGTACCGACAGCTACAATCAGCCCCAGCATTTT. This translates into CSALRTDSYNQPQHF.